This T cell receptor (beta chain) is drawn from a study of T cell repertoires in cytomegalovirus infection. Study conclusions and caveats: Ex vivo responses were dominated by HLA-C-restricted CMV-specific TCR beta clonotypes.

Germline CDR1 and CDR2: LNHDA and SQIVND (reference sequence). The length of the CDR3 is 15 residues. Trimming took 9 bases from V and 3 from J, leaving 18 bases between them. A single record per CDR3 protein comes from TCRdb applying MiXCR to the reads. The table lists 55,000 to 85,000 distinct CDR3 sequences, around 3.8% of them singletons. This clonotype was found many times. Its antigen is not identified. The sequence came from a human donor in good health (CMV status not recorded). Some clones in this sample may be carry-over from other donors' samples. The sequenced sample was PBMCs. The rearrangement links TRBV19 to TRBJ2-1, with a weak D call TRBD1 (5 bases). The CDR3 DNA sequence: TGTGCCAGCCAGGGTTGGTCGACGGACTACAATGAGCAGTTCTTC. Translation: CASQGWSTDYNEQFF.